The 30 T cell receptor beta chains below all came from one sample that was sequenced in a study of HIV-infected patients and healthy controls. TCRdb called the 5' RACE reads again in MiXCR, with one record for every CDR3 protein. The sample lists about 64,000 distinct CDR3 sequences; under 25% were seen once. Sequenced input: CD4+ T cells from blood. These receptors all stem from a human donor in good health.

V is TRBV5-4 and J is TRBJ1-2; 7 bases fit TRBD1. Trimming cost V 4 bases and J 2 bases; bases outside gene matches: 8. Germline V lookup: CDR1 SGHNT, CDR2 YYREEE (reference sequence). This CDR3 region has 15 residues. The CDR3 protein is CASSAGTARNYGYTF. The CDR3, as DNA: TGTGCCAGCAGCGCTGGGACAGCTAGAAACTATGGCTACACCTTC.

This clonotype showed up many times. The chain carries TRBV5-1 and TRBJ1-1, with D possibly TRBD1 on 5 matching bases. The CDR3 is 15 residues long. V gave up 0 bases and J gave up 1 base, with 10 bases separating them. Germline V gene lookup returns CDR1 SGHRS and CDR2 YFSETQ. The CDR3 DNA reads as TGCGCCAGCAGCTTGGCTGGGGGTACGAACACTGAAGCTTTCTTT. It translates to CASSLAGGTNTEAFF.

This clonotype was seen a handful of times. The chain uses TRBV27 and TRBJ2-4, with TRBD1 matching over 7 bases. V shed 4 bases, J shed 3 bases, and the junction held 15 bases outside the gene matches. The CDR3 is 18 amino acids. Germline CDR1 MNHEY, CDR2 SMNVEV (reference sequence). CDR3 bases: TGTGCCAGCAGTTGGAATCGCCTCGCCGGGACAGACAAAAACATTCAGTACTTC. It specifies CASSWNRLAGTDKNIQYF.

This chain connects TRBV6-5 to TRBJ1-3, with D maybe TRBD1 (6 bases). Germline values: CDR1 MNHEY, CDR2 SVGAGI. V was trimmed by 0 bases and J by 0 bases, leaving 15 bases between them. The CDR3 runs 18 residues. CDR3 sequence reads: CASSYSIQGTSSGNTIYF. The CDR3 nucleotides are TGTGCCAGCAGTTACTCGATCCAGGGGACGAGCTCTGGAAACACCATATATTTT.

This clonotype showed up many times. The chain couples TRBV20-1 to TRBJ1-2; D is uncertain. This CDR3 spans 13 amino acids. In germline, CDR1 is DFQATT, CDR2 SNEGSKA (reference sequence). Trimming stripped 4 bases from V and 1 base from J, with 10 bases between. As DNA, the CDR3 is TGCAGTGCTAACCTGGACGGTAACTATGGCTACACCTTC. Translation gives CSANLDGNYGYTF.

The CDR3 DNA sequence: TGTGCCAGCAGTTCAGGGGCGAACACTGAAGCTTTCTTT. The encoded protein is CASSSGANTEAFF. The chain uses TRBV5-4 and TRBJ1-1; D is perhaps TRBD1 (6 bases). The CDR3 is 13 residues long. Trimming left V 5 bases short and J 1 base short, with 9 bases between. Germline loops: CDR1 SGHNT, CDR2 YYREEE (reference sequence).

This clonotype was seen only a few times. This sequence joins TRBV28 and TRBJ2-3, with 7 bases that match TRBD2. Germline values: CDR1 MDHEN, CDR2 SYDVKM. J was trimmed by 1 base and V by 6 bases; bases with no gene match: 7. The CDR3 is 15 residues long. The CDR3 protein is CASSPTSSRTDTQYF. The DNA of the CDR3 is TGTGCCAGCAGCCCGACTAGCTCCCGCACAGATACGCAGTATTTT. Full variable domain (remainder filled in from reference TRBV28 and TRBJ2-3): DVKVTQSSRYLVKRTGEKVFLECVQDMDHENMFWYRQDPGLGLRLIYFSYDVKMKEKGDIPEGYSVSREKKERFSLILESASTNQTSMYLCASSPTSSRTDTQYFGPGTRLTVL.

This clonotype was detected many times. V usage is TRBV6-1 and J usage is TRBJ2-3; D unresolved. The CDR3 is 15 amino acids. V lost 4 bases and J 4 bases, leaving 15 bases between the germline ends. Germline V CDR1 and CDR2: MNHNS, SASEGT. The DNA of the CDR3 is TGTGCCAGCAGTGGCGTGGTAGCAGTTTCAGATACGCAGTATTTT. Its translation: CASSGVVAVSDTQYF.

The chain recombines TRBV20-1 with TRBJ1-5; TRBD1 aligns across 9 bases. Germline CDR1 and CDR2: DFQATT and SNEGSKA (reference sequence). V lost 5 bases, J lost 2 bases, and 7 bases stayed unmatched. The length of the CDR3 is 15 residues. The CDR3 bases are TGCAGTGCTGAACAGGGGGCTTCGGGCAATCAGCCCCAGCATTTT. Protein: CSAEQGASGNQPQHF.

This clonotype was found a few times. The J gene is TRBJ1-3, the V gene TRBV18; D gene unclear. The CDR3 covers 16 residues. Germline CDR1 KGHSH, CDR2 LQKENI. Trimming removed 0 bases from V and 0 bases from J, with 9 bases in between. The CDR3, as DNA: TGTGCCAGCTCACCACCTCCCCTAACCTCTGGAAACACCATATATTTT. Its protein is CASSPPPLTSGNTIYF.

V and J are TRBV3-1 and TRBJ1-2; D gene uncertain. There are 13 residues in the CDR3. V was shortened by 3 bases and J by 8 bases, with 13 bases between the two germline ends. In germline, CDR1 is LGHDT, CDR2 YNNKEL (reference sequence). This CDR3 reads CASSHDVRGGYTF. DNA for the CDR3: TGTGCCAGCAGCCACGATGTAAGAGGCGGCTACACCTTC.

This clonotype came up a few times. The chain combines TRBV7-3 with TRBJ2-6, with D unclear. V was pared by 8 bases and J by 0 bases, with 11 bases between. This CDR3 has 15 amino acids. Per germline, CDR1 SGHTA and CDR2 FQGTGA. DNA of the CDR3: TGTGCCAGCCGGTTGAGCCCCTCTGGGGCCAACGTCCTGACTTTC. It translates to CASRLSPSGANVLTF.

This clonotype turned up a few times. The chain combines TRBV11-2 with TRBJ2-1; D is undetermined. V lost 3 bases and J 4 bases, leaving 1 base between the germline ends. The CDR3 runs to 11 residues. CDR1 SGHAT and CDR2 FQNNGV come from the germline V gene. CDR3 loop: CASSFYNEQFF. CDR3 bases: TGTGCCAGCAGCTTTTACAATGAGCAGTTCTTC.

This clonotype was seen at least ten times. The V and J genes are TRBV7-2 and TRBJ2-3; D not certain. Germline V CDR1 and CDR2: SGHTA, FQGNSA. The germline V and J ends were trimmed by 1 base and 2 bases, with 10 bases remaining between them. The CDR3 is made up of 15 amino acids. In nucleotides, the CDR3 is TGTGCCAGCAGCTTAGGGCCCGCCTTCACAGATACGCAGTATTTT. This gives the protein CASSLGPAFTDTQYF.

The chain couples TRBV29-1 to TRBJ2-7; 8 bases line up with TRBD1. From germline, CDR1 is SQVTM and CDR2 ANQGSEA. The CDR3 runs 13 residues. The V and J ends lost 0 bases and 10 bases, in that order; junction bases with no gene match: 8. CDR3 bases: TGCAGCGTTGAAGATCAGGGGCAGGGGGCCCAGTACTTC. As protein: CSVEDQGQGAQYF.

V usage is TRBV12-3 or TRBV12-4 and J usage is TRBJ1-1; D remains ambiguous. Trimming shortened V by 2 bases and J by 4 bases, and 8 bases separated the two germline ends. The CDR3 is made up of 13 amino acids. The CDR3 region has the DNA TGTGCCAGCAGTTTATCCCCCGGCACTGAAGCTTTCTTT. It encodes CASSLSPGTEAFF.

The CDR3 sequence: CAIRRSGSGNTIYF. Here the CDR3 DNA reads TGTGCCATCAGGAGGTCTGGCTCTGGAAACACCATATATTTT. The J gene is TRBJ1-3, the V gene TRBV10-3; no definite D call. This CDR3 region has 14 residues. Trimming took 6 bases from V and 0 from J, leaving 9 bases between them. CDR1 ENHRY and CDR2 SYGVKD come from the germline V gene.

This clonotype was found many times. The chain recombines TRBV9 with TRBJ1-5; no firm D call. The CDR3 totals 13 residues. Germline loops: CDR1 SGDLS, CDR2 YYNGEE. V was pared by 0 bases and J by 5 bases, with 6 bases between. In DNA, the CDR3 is TGTGCCAGCAGCGTAGATAAAGATCAGCCCCAGCATTTT. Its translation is CASSVDKDQPQHF.

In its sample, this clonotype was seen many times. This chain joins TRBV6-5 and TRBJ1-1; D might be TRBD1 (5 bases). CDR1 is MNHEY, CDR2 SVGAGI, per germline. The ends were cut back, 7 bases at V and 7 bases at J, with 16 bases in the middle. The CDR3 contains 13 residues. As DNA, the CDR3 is TGTGCCAGCACCCCGAAGGGGAGGATTGAAGCTTTCTTT. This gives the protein CASTPKGRIEAFF.

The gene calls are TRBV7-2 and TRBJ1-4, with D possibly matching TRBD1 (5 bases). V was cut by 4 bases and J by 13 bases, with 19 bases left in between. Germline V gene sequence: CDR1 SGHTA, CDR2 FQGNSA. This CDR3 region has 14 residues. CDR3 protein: CASSSADNYGRLFF. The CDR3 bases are TGTGCCAGCAGCTCTGCGGACAATTACGGTAGACTGTTTTTT.

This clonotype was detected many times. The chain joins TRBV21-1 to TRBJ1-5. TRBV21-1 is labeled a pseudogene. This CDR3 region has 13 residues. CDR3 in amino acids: CASSKREYSPQHF. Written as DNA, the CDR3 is TGTGCCAGCAGCAAAAGAGAGTACAGCCCCCAGCATTTT.

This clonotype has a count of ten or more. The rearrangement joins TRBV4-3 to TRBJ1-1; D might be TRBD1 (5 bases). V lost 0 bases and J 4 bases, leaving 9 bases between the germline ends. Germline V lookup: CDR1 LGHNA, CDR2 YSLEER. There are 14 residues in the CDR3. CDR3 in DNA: TGCGCCAGCAGCCAAGATACGGGGGGCACTGAAGCTTTCTTT. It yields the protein CASSQDTGGTEAFF.

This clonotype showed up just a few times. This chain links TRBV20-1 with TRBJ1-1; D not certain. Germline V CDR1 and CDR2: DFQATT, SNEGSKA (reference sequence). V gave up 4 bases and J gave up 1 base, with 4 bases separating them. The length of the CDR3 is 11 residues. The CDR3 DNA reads TGCAGTGCTACACAGAACACTGAAGCTTTCTTT. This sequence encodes CSATQNTEAFF.

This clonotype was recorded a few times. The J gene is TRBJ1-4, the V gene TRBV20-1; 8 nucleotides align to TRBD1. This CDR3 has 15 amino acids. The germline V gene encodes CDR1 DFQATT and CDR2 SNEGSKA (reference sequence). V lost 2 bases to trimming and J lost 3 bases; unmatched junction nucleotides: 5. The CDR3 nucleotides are TGCAGTGCTAGATTAGGACAGGGTCCTAATGAAAAACTGTTTTTT. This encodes CSARLGQGPNEKLFF.

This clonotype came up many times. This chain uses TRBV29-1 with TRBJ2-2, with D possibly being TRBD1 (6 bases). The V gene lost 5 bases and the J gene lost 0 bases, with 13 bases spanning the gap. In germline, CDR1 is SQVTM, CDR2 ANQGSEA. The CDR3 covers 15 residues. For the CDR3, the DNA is TGCAGCGTTAAAACCGGGACAACGAACACCGGGGAGCTGTTTTTT. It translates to CSVKTGTTNTGELFF.

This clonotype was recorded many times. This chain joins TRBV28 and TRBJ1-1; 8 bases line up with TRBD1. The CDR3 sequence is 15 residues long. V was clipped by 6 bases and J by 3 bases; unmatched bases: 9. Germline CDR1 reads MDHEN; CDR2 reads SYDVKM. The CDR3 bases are TGTGCCAGCAGCTCCGGACAGGGTATTTACACTGAAGCTTTCTTT. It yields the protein CASSSGQGIYTEAFF.

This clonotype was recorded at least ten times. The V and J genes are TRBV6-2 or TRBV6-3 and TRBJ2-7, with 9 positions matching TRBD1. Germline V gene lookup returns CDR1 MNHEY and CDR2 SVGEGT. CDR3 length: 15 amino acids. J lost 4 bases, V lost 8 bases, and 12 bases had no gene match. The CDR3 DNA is TGTGCCAGCCTCATTGGGGGACAGGGAGTGTACGAGCAGTACTTC. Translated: CASLIGGQGVYEQYF.

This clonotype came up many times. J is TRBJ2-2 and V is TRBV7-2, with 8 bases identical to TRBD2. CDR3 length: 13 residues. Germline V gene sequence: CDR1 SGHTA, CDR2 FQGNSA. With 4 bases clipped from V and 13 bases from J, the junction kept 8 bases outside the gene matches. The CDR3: CASSYTAGAGLFF. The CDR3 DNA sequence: TGTGCCAGCAGCTATACAGCGGGGGCAGGGCTGTTTTTT.

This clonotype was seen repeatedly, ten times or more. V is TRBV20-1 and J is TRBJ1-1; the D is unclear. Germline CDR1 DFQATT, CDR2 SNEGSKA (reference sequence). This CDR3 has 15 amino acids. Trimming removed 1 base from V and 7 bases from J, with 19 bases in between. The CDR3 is CSARVFLAGSGEAFF. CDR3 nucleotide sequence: TGCAGTGCTAGAGTTTTTTTAGCAGGCTCAGGTGAAGCTTTCTTT.

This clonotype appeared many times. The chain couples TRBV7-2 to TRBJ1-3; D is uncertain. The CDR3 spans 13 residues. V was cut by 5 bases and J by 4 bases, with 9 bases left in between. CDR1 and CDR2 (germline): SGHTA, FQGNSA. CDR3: CASSTETGNTIYF. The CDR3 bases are TGTGCCAGCAGCACCGAAACAGGAAACACCATATATTTT.